Each of the 3 T cell receptor beta chains below was sequenced from the same sample in a study of T cell repertoires in cytomegalovirus infection. TCRdb called the reads again in MiXCR, with one record for every CDR3 protein. The sample holds roughly 300,000 distinct CDR3 sequences, roughly 24% seen once. Source material: PBMCs. These TCRs come from a human donor in good health (CMV status not recorded). Some clones in this sample may be carry-over from other donors' samples.

V gene TRBV20-1 combines with J gene TRBJ2-7; no clear D. V lost 4 bases and J lost 5, with 9 bases in between. The CDR3 covers 11 residues. The germline V gene has CDR1 DFQATT and CDR2 SNEGSKA (reference sequence). CDR3 residues: CSAIGSDEQYF. As DNA, the CDR3 is TGCAGTGCTATTGGTAGTGACGAGCAGTACTTC.

This clonotype was detected a few times. The rearrangement joins TRBV7-3 to TRBJ2-2; TRBD2 might be the D (7 bases). Trimming removed 5 bases from V and 0 bases from J, with 13 bases in between. The CDR3 loop spans 16 amino acids. Germline CDR1 and CDR2: SGHTA and FQGTGA. CDR3 bases: TGTGCCAGCAGCCAGAGGGGGGGTTCGAACACCGGGGAGCTGTTTTTT. It is translated as CASSQRGGSNTGELFF.

This clonotype was counted a few times. The gene calls are TRBV28 and TRBJ1-2; 8 bases map to TRBD1. CDR3 length equals 14 residues. V lost 10 bases to trimming and J lost 3 bases; unmatched junction nucleotides: 10. Germline values: CDR1 MDHEN, CDR2 SYDVKM. CDR3 region: CATTTGDRHYGYTF. The CDR3 DNA sequence: TGTGCCACAACGACAGGGGATCGGCACTATGGCTACACCTTC.